This TCR beta chain was sequenced during a study of sequential checkpoint blockade in melanoma. As for the study in general: First-line arms were nivolumab then ipilimumab, or the reverse, randomized 1:1.

This table comes from immunoSEQ multiplex PCR, and its TCRdb copy is limited to in-frame clones, with some not included. In the table there are about 8,400 clones, under 95% of which are singletons. Described treatment: randomized to nivolumab then ipilimumab (arm A) or the reverse (arm B). PBMC sorting kept live CD3+CD8+ cells without CD19 or CD56. Trimming took 8 bases from V and 1 from J; bases not matched to a gene: 11. The V gene's germline CDR1 is GTSNPN and CDR2 SVGIG (reference sequence). CDR3 length: 15 residues. The specimen was CD8+ T cells sorted from blood (inferred from file names), collected from a patient given nivolumab and ipilimumab in sequence. V gene TRBV30 combines with J gene TRBJ2-7; 10 bases are shared with TRBD1. This receptor was taken from a human donor with melanoma. CDR3 bases: TGTGCCGGGGACAGGGGTTTGGGGTCTTCCTACGAGCAGTACTTC. This translates into CAGDRGLGSSYEQYF.